The entry that follows covers one T cell receptor beta chain sequence. The data stem from a study of post-analysis software for immune sequencing data. The TCR beta cDNA libraries contained unique molecular identifiers. Around 500,000 cDNA molecules were obtained from around 1 to 9.1 million T cells. TCRdb fed the PCR reads into MiXCR, producing one record per CDR3 protein. The repertoire holds 650,000 to 900,000 distinct CDR3 sequences, with more than 45% as singletons. The sequenced sample was blood. The TCR sequence derives from a girl between 10 and 17 years old with multiple sclerosis.

The CDR3 here is CASRDDRAYEQYF. The CDR3 DNA is TGCGCCAGCAGGGACGACAGGGCCTACGAGCAGTACTTC. The chain carries TRBV10-2 and TRBJ2-7; TRBD1 aligns across 7 bases. CDR3 length equals 13 residues. V shed 6 bases, J shed 2 bases, and the junction held 4 bases outside the gene matches. Per the germline V gene, CDR1 is WSHSY and CDR2 is SAAADI.